The 30 T cell receptor beta chains below all came from one sample that was sequenced in a study of blood T cell repertoires in COVID-19. Here immunoSEQ multiplex PCR was the method, and the copy in TCRdb shows in-frame clones only, minus some. The sample lists some 250,000 clones; approximately 83% were seen once. The sample taken for sequencing was peripheral blood. Receptors were obtained from a woman aged 25-40 years who had recovered from COVID-19.

The chain is built from TRBV2 and TRBJ2-2, with 12 bases lining up with TRBD2. CDR1 and CDR2 (germline): SNHLY, FYNNEI. V trimming: 5 bases; J trimming: 8 bases; junction bases outside the gene matches: 3. This CDR3 has 14 amino acids. The CDR3 spells CASSRLAGVGELFF. The CDR3 bases are TGTGCCAGCAGTCGACTAGCGGGGGTTGGGGAGCTGTTTTTT.

V is TRBV6-2 or TRBV6-3 and J is TRBJ1-6; D is perhaps TRBD1 (5 bases). The ends were cut back, 0 bases at V and 5 bases at J, with 17 bases in the middle. Germline CDR1 MNHEY, CDR2 SVGEGT. This CDR3 is built from 18 residues. For the CDR3, the DNA is TGTGCCAGCAGTTACTCGAATTTCCGCCGCAGGGATAATTCACCCCTCCACTTT. Translating gives CASSYSNFRRRDNSPLHF.

The chain has TRBV4-1 and TRBJ1-2; 10 nucleotides align to TRBD1. The CDR3 length is 16 residues. Trimming took 2 bases from V and 8 from J; bases not matched to a gene: 11. Germline V gene data show CDR1 as MGHRA and CDR2 as YSYEKL. The CDR3 nucleotides are TGCGCCAGCAGCCAACCCTGGACAGGGGGTCCGGAGGGCTACACCTTC. It translates to CASSQPWTGGPEGYTF.

The chain employs TRBV4-2 and TRBJ1-1, with D maybe TRBD1 (6 bases). The CDR3 has 12 amino acids. CDR1 and CDR2 (germline): LGHNA, YNFKEQ. V gave up 9 bases and J gave up 0 bases, with 8 bases separating them. The CDR3 spells CASGQMNTEAFF. CDR3 nucleotides: TGTGCCAGTGGACAGATGAACACTGAAGCTTTCTTT.

V and J are TRBV7-2 and TRBJ2-1; 8 nucleotides line up with TRBD1. The CDR3 extends over 15 amino acids. From germline, CDR1 is SGHTA and CDR2 FQGNSA. J gave up 4 bases and V 3 bases, and 5 bases lay outside the gene matches. CDR3 residues: CASSFDRGRYNEQFF. The CDR3 DNA is TGTGCCAGCAGCTTCGACAGGGGACGATACAATGAGCAGTTCTTC.

This chain uses TRBV19 with TRBJ1-5; 8 bases line up with TRBD1. Germline lookup yields CDR1 LNHDA and CDR2 SQIVND (reference sequence). The CDR3 is 16 amino acids. V gave up 2 bases and J gave up 2 bases; unmatched junction bases: 5. CDR3 sequence reads: CASSISGGAGNQPQHF. CDR3 DNA: TGTGCCAGTAGTATATCAGGGGGCGCCGGCAATCAGCCCCAGCATTTT.

V usage is TRBV5-1 and J usage is TRBJ1-1, with 7 positions matching TRBD1. Germline V gene data show CDR1 as SGHRS and CDR2 as YFSETQ. This CDR3 has 13 residues. V was pared by 2 bases and J by 7 bases, with 5 bases of the junction left unmatched. The DNA of the CDR3 is TGCGCCAGCAGCTTACGACAGGGTAATGAAGCTTTCTTT. It translates to CASSLRQGNEAFF. The whole variable domain, remainder taken from reference TRBV5-1 and TRBJ1-1, is KAGVTQTPRYLIKTRGQQVTLSCSPISGHRSVSWYQQTPGQGLQFLFEYFSETQRNKGNFPGRFSGRQFSNSRSEMNVSTLELGDSALYLCASSLRQGNEAFFGQGTRLTVV.

The V and J genes are TRBV19 and TRBJ2-7, with 7 positions matching TRBD1. Trimming at V came to 3 bases and at J to 2 bases, leaving 4 bases not matched to a gene. Germline CDR1 is LNHDA and CDR2 is SQIVND (reference sequence). The CDR3 length is 14 residues. As DNA, the CDR3 is TGTGCCAGTAGTATCAACAGGGGCACCTACGAGCAGTACTTC. It is translated as CASSINRGTYEQYF.

The chain is built from TRBV11-2 and TRBJ2-1; weak D call: TRBD2 (5 bases). Deletions cut 1 base from V and 3 bases from J, with 10 bases between. The CDR3 runs to 15 residues. Germline CDR1 reads SGHAT; CDR2 reads FQNNGV. The CDR3, as DNA: TGTGCCAGCAGCTTAGTATTGACTAACTACAATGAGCAGTTCTTC. Translated, it gives CASSLVLTNYNEQFF.

In DNA, the CDR3 is TGTGCCAGTAGTATAACGACAGGGGGCTGGCATCCACCCCTCCACTTT. Its protein product is CASSITTGGWHPPLHF. The V gene is TRBV19, the J gene TRBJ1-6, with 10 bases identical to TRBD1. J was trimmed by 11 bases and V by 2 bases; bases with no gene match: 9. The germline gives CDR1 LNHDA, CDR2 SQIVND (reference sequence). The CDR3 extends over 16 amino acids. Full variable domain (missing parts from reference TRBV19 and TRBJ1-6): DGGITQSPKYLFRKEGQNVTLSCEQNLNHDAMYWYRQDPGQGLRLIYYSQIVNDFQKGDIAEGYSVSREKKESFPLTVTSAQKNPTAFYLCASSITTGGWHPPLHFGNGTRLTVT.

As for this clone: Other nucleotide sequences in the sample specify the same CDR3. V is TRBV7-9 and J is TRBJ2-3, with no clear D. CDR3 size: 13 residues. V lost 5 bases and J 0 bases, leaving 6 bases between the germline ends. The germline gives CDR1 SEHNR, CDR2 FQNEAQ (reference sequence). The CDR3 DNA reads TGTGCCAGCAGCCCAACTAGCACAGATACGCAGTATTTT. Encoded protein: CASSPTSTDTQYF.

The table lists this clone with a few counts. V is TRBV6-5 and J is TRBJ1-2, with 7 bases identical to TRBD1. Trimming cost V 4 bases and J 6 bases; bases outside gene matches: 11. Per germline, CDR1 MNHEY and CDR2 SVGAGI. The CDR3 has 15 residues. The CDR3 protein is CASSSRQGRMDGYTF. The CDR3 coding sequence is TGTGCCAGCAGTTCCCGACAGGGAAGAATGGATGGCTACACCTTC.

The CDR3 loop reads CASSPQEEGSYEQYF. The CDR3 DNA sequence: TGTGCCAGCAGCCCTCAAGAGGAGGGTTCCTACGAGCAGTACTTC. The rearrangement links TRBV4-2 to TRBJ2-7, with a tentative D call TRBD2 (6 bases). The germline gives CDR1 LGHNA, CDR2 YNFKEQ. CDR3 size: 15 residues. V was cut by 4 bases and J by 1 base, with 14 bases left in between.

The chain is built from TRBV2 and TRBJ1-2, with 10 bases matching TRBD1. The CDR3 is 15 amino acids. V lost 7 bases and J lost 4; bases outside the gene matches: 9. In germline, CDR1 is SNHLY, CDR2 FYNNEI. The CDR3 protein is CASTRRTGGPYGYTF. The CDR3 coding sequence is TGTGCCAGCACCCGGAGGACAGGGGGGCCCTATGGCTACACCTTC.

This chain connects TRBV2 to TRBJ2-5; D is possibly TRBD1 (6 bases). Trimming pared 3 bases from V and 5 bases from J, leaving 10 bases between. The CDR3 runs to 13 residues. Germline V gene lookup returns CDR1 SNHLY and CDR2 FYNNEI. The CDR3 region has the DNA TGTGCCAGCAGTGAGACAGGAGGCGAGACCCAGTACTTC. As protein: CASSETGGETQYF.

The chain carries TRBV9 and TRBJ1-5, with TRBD1 matching over 9 bases. The length of the CDR3 is 15 residues. The germline CDR1 and CDR2 sequences are SGDLS and YYNGEE. The ends lost 4 bases at V and 9 bases at J; junction bases unmatched: 11. DNA for the CDR3: TGTGCCAGCAGCCCGGCCCCCGGACAGGGGACGCCCCAGCATTTT. Translated: CASSPAPGQGTPQHF.

This rearrangement joins TRBV13 to TRBJ2-2; the match to TRBD2 covers 9 bases. The CDR3 contains 17 residues. The V segment lost 1 base and the J segment 3 bases; nucleotides outside the gene matches: 6. Germline-derived CDR1 and CDR2 are PRHDT and FYEKMQ (reference sequence). CDR3 sequence: CASSLVAGGPHTGELFF. DNA of the CDR3: TGTGCCAGCAGCTTAGTTGCGGGGGGGCCGCACACCGGGGAGCTGTTTTTT.

Only one count was recorded for this clone. V and J are TRBV16 and TRBJ1-5; D may be TRBD1 (6 bases). The CDR3 is 16 residues long. Looked up from germline, CDR1 is KGHSY and CDR2 is FQNENV. V was clipped by 2 bases and J by 5 bases, with 16 bases between them. The CDR3 protein is CASSQKRTVRDQPQHF. CDR3 coding DNA: TGTGCCAGCAGCCAAAAACGGACAGTCCGGGATCAGCCCCAGCATTTT.

The gene calls are TRBV5-1 and TRBJ2-5; 7 nucleotides agree with TRBD2. V shed 0 bases and J 0 bases; nucleotides not matched to a gene: 5. CDR1 and CDR2 from the germline V gene are SGHRS and YFSETQ. This CDR3 region has 16 residues. The CDR3 DNA reads TGCGCCAGCAGCTTGGAGTTCGGGGGGAACCAAGAGACCCAGTACTTC. Its translation: CASSLEFGGNQETQYF.

This rearrangement joins TRBV29-1 to TRBJ2-1, with a tentative D call TRBD2 (7 bases). Germline V gene lookup returns CDR1 SQVTM and CDR2 ANQGSEA. CDR3 length: 13 amino acids. CDR3: CSGGGLRMDEQFF. In nucleotides, the CDR3 is TGCAGTGGCGGGGGCCTCCGGATGGATGAGCAGTTCTTC.

The chain employs TRBV2 and TRBJ2-3; TRBD1 agrees at 9 bases. The CDR3 contains 13 residues. Looked up from germline, CDR1 is SNHLY and CDR2 is FYNNEI. With V trimmed by 7 bases and J by 4 bases, 3 bases remained unmatched. This chain's CDR3 is CASTRQGADTQYF. CDR3 sequence (DNA): TGTGCCAGCACTAGACAGGGGGCAGATACGCAGTATTTT.

The chain joins TRBV5-1 to TRBJ2-3; TRBD2 matches 7 bases. This CDR3 is 15 amino acids long. Germline lookup yields CDR1 SGHRS and CDR2 YFSETQ. Germline trimming cut 0 bases from V and 3 bases from J; bases unmatched to any gene: 4. The CDR3 region has the DNA TGCGCCAGCAGCTTGGATCCAGCGGGAACAGATACGCAGTATTTT. This gives the protein CASSLDPAGTDTQYF. Full variable domain (missing parts from reference TRBV5-1 and TRBJ2-3): KAGVTQTPRYLIKTRGQQVTLSCSPISGHRSVSWYQQTPGQGLQFLFEYFSETQRNKGNFPGRFSGRQFSNSRSEMNVSTLELGDSALYLCASSLDPAGTDTQYFGPGTRLTVL.

CDR3 DNA: TGTGCCAGCAACCCGACAGCTCAGGGCCGTCAGCCCCAGCATTTT. It encodes CASNPTAQGRQPQHF. The genes are TRBV6-5 and TRBJ1-5, with D possibly matching TRBD1 (5 bases). The CDR3 loop spans 15 amino acids. CDR1 is MNHEY and CDR2 is SVGAGI in the germline V gene. The V end was cut by 7 bases, the J end by 6 bases, with 19 bases between.

The chain links TRBV7-9 to TRBJ1-6; TRBD1 matches at 7 bases. Germline V gene data show CDR1 as SEHNR and CDR2 as FQNEAQ (reference sequence). Germline trimming cut 5 bases from V and 0 bases from J; bases unmatched to any gene: 1. The CDR3 runs 15 residues. DNA of the CDR3: TGTGCCAGCAGCGGGGACAGCTCCTATAATTCACCCCTCCACTTT. Protein: CASSGDSSYNSPLHF.

This chain links TRBV12-3 or TRBV12-4 with TRBJ1-2, with 7 bases lining up with TRBD1. This CDR3 region has 12 residues. The junction had 7 bases not matched to a gene; V was cut back by 8 bases and J by 7 bases. CDR3 DNA: TGTGCCAGCGGACAGGTGGTCGGTGGCTACACCTTC. Amino acids: CASGQVVGGYTF.

V is TRBV11-2 and J is TRBJ2-7, with D perhaps matching TRBD1 (6 bases). This CDR3 is 16 amino acids long. The V gene's germline CDR1 is SGHAT and CDR2 FQNNGV. Trimming cost V 3 bases and J 4 bases, with 19 bases left between them. The CDR3 spells CASSFTHHRTGYEQYF. Here the CDR3 DNA reads TGTGCCAGCAGCTTCACGCACCACCGCACAGGGTACGAGCAGTACTTC.

The rearrangement uses TRBV19 and TRBJ2-3; tentatively, D is TRBD2 (6 bases). CDR3 length: 14 amino acids. Germline V gene sequence: CDR1 LNHDA, CDR2 SQIVND (reference sequence). Trimming took off 5 bases at V and 7 bases at J, with 16 bases between the two ends. CDR3 in amino acids: CASSPGVLGYTQYF. CDR3 coding DNA: TGTGCCAGTAGTCCGGGAGTATTAGGGTATACGCAGTATTTT.

In DNA form, the CDR3 reads TGTGCCAGCTGGACAGCGTATGGCTACACCTTC. Amino acid sequence: CASWTAYGYTF. The V and J genes are TRBV6-5 and TRBJ1-2, with TRBD1 as a possible D gene (6 bases). The CDR3 consists of 11 residues. The germline V gene has CDR1 MNHEY and CDR2 SVGAGI. Trimming took 8 bases from V and 5 from J, leaving 9 bases between them.

This clone was observed a single time. The chain is built from TRBV2 and TRBJ1-6, with TRBD1 identical over 9 bases. V shed 4 bases and J 9 bases; nucleotides not matched to a gene: 4. Germline values: CDR1 SNHLY, CDR2 FYNNEI. The CDR3 totals 14 residues. CDR3 in DNA: TGTGCCAGCAGTGGGGGGACAGGGCGTTCACCCCTCCACTTT. It codes for CASSGGTGRSPLHF.

The CDR3 here is CASRSPPWGGSYGYTF. CDR3 DNA sequence: TGTGCCAGTAGGTCCCCGCCATGGGGGGGATCCTATGGCTACACCTTC. V and J are TRBV19 and TRBJ1-2, with D tentatively TRBD1 (5 bases). Trimming shortened V by 6 bases and J by 4 bases, and 21 bases separated the two germline ends. The germline V gene encodes CDR1 LNHDA and CDR2 SQIVND (reference sequence). The length of the CDR3 is 16 residues.